The clone carrying this TCR beta chain was recorded a few times. Its target is unknown. Reverse transcribing all isolated RNA meant expressed TCRB transcripts were sequenced. Approximately 3.6 million reads, on average, came from each naive, central memory and regulatory T cell sample. Here immunoSEQ multiplex PCR was the method, and the copy in TCRdb shows in-frame clones only, minus some. The profile shows 500,000 to 700,000 clones, 15% to 18% of them singletons. This record belongs to a study of beta chain features in type 1 diabetes. Study conclusions and caveats: Whether TCRB rearrangement is influenced by HLA type was left unresolved in this analysis. PCR might favor shorter templates, but any such skew would affect patients and controls equally.

Sorting based on CD45RO/CCR7/CD25/CD127/CD95/CD27 separated CD4+ naive, central memory, regulatory and stem cell-like memory cells. Sequenced sample: naive CD4+ T cells from blood. The source of this sequence is a man younger than 35 in good health.

The CDR3 loop is CASSDRGPPDTQYF. The CDR3 nucleotides are TGTGCCAGCAGCGACAGGGGGCCCCCAGATACGCAGTATTTT. The V gene is TRBV2, the J gene TRBJ2-3, with 10 bases that match TRBD1. The CDR3 spans 14 residues. V shed 6 bases, J shed 4 bases, and the junction held 4 bases outside the gene matches. Germline CDR1 SNHLY, CDR2 FYNNEI.